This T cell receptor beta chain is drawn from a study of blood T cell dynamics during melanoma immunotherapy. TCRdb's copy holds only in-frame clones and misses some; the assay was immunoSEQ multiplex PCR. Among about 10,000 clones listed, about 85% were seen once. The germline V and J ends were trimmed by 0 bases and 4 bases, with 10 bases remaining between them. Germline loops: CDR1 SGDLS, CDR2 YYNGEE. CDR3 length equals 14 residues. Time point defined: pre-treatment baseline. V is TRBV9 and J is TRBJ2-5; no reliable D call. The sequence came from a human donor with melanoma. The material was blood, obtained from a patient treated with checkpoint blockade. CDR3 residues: CASSVGGTRETQYF. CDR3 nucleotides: TGTGCCAGCAGCGTAGGGGGAACGCGAGAGACCCAGTACTTC.